The T cell receptor beta chain under discussion was sequenced for a study of blood T cell repertoires in COVID-19. Background on the study: Samples came from the United States, Italy and Spain, spanning acute and convalescent COVID-19. The cDNA or gDNA used as material had been derived from T cells, B-cell-depleted T cells, or PBMCs.

The CDR3 has 17 amino acids. V shed 0 bases, J shed 2 bases, and the junction held 4 bases outside the gene matches. Germline CDR1 and CDR2: SGHNT and YYREEE (reference sequence). Sequencing was performed with immunoSEQ multiplex PCR; in TCRdb, only in-frame clones are kept and a portion is missing. The sample carries 150,000 to 190,000 clones, around 80% recorded once. In terms of age and location, participants ranged from roughly 18 to 90 years and lived in 24 US areas. Cohort 3 donors were reported recovered after two negative PCRs, clearance, or symptom resolution. This TCR was sampled from a man between 50 and 59 years old who had recovered from COVID-19. The sequencing sample was made of PBMCs or T cells enriched from blood (not recorded which). The chain is built from TRBV5-4 and TRBJ2-2; TRBD2 matches 10 bases. CDR3 DNA sequence: TGTGCCAGCAGCTTGGCCCCTAGCGGGGGTAACACCGGGGAGCTGTTTTTT. Amino acids: CASSLAPSGGNTGELFF.